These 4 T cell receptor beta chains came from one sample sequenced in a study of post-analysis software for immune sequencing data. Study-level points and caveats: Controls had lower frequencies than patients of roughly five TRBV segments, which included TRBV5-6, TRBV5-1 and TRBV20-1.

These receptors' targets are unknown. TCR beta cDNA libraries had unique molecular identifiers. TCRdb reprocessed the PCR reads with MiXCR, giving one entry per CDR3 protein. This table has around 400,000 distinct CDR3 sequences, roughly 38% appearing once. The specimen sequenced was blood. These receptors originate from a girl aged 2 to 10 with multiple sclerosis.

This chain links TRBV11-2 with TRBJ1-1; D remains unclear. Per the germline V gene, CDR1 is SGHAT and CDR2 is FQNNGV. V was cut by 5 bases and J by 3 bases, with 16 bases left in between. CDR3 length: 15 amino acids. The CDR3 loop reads CASSRRPGRDTEAFF. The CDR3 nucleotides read TGTGCCAGCAGCCGACGGCCGGGAAGGGACACTGAAGCTTTCTTT.

The CDR3 loop is CASSLRGGRETQYF. For the CDR3, the DNA is TGTGCCAGCAGCTTGAGAGGGGGCAGGGAGACCCAGTACTTC. The V call is TRBV13, the J call TRBJ2-5; the match to TRBD1 covers 7 bases. CDR1 and CDR2 (germline): PRHDT, FYEKMQ (reference sequence). The CDR3 is 14 residues long. Trimming cost V 3 bases and J 5 bases; bases outside gene matches: 6.

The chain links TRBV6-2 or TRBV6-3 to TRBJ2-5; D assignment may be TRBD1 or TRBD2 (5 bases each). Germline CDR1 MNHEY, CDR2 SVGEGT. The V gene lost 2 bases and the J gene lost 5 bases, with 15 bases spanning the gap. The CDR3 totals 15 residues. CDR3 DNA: TGTGCCAGCAGTTACACCGGACGGGACGTTGAGACCCAGTACTTC. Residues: CASSYTGRDVETQYF.

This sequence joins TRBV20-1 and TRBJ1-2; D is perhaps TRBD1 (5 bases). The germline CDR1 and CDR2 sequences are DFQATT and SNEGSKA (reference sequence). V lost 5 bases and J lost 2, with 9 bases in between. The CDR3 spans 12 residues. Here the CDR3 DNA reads TGCAGTGCTTGGGACTTGAACTATGGCTACACCTTC. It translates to CSAWDLNYGYTF.